These 28 T cell receptor beta chains were sequenced from one sample in a study of shared T cell receptors in the human thymus. Some clones are missing from TCRdb's copy, which holds only in-frame ones; the method was immunoSEQ multiplex PCR. The sample holds more than 550,000 clones, around 87% seen once. This same sample was also part of a study on human thymus T cells.

What was sequenced was thymocytes. These receptor sequences come from a boy in the first two years of life with a congenital heart defect.

The rearrangement joins TRBV4-3 to TRBJ1-1, with D unresolved. Germline V gene data show CDR1 as LGHNA and CDR2 as YSLEER. The germline V and J ends were trimmed by 0 bases and 5 bases, with 16 bases remaining between them. The CDR3 totals 16 residues. The CDR3 region has the DNA TGCGCCAGCAGCCAAGAAGCGAGGGAAGGGATAACTGAAGCTTTCTTT. It yields the protein CASSQEAREGITEAFF.

The chain couples TRBV10-2 to TRBJ2-5; D not certain. Deletions cut 3 bases from V and 5 bases from J, with 19 bases between. Germline V gene sequence: CDR1 WSHSY, CDR2 SAAADI. This CDR3 spans 16 amino acids. In DNA, the CDR3 is TGCGCCAGCAGTGACCGTCCATTAAAGTTACAGGAGACCCAGTACTTC. Residues: CASSDRPLKLQETQYF.

The chain carries TRBV7-9 and TRBJ2-1; tentative D call: TRBD1 (5 bases). Germline CDR1 SEHNR, CDR2 FQNEAQ (reference sequence). V was cut by 5 bases and J by 7 bases, with 9 bases left in between. CDR3 length equals 12 residues. In DNA form, the CDR3 reads TGTGCCAGCAGCAGGGGCCCGAATGAGCAGTTCTTC. Encoded protein: CASSRGPNEQFF. Full variable domain (outside the CDR3, taken from reference TRBV7-9 and TRBJ2-1): DTGVSQNPRHKITKRGQNVTFRCDPISEHNRLYWYRQTLGQGPEFLTYFQNEAQLEKSRLLSDRFSAERPKGSFSTLEIQRTEQGDSAMYLCASSRGPNEQFFGPGTRLTVL.

This rearrangement joins TRBV28 to TRBJ2-2, with a possible D match to TRBD2 (6 bases). The CDR3 totals 13 residues. Germline V gene sequence: CDR1 MDHEN, CDR2 SYDVKM. The CDR3 DNA is TGTGCTGTCCGGGGGATGAACACCGGGGAGCTGTTTTTT. It translates to CAVRGMNTGELFF.

Details on this clone: Other DNA sequences in this sample translate to the same CDR3. This rearrangement joins TRBV2 to TRBJ2-1; 9 bases agree with TRBD1. Per the germline V gene, CDR1 is SNHLY and CDR2 is FYNNEI. The CDR3 runs 14 residues. The ends lost 4 bases at V and 4 bases at J; junction bases unmatched: 2. The CDR3 reads CASSGGQGYNEQFF. The CDR3, as DNA: TGTGCCAGCAGTGGGGGACAGGGTTACAATGAGCAGTTCTTC.

The chain combines TRBV15 with TRBJ2-7; 10 bases agree with TRBD2. The CDR3 loop spans 18 amino acids. Trimming removed 5 bases from V and 7 bases from J; junction bases left unmatched: 20. Germline loops: CDR1 LNHNV, CDR2 YYDKDF (reference sequence). The CDR3: CATSPTAGGTSATGEQYF. CDR3 nucleotide sequence: TGTGCCACCAGCCCGACCGCGGGCGGGACTAGCGCTACGGGGGAGCAGTACTTC.

Worth noting for this clone: Other DNA sequences from this sample encode an identical CDR3 as well. The rearrangement uses TRBV30 and TRBJ2-1; D perhaps matches TRBD1 (5 bases). Deletions cut 1 base from V and 4 bases from J, with 14 bases between. The CDR3 has 15 amino acids. Looked up from germline, CDR1 is GTSNPN and CDR2 is SVGIG (reference sequence). The CDR3 region is CAWSGSGYGYNEQFF. CDR3 nucleotides: TGTGCCTGGAGTGGGTCAGGGTACGGATACAATGAGCAGTTCTTC.

CDR3: CASSYKGGHPRDEQYF. CDR3 DNA sequence: TGTGCCAGCAGTTACAAGGGAGGACACCCTCGGGACGAGCAGTACTTC. The chain links TRBV6-5 to TRBJ2-7, with TRBD2 as a possible D gene (6 bases). V shed 2 bases and J shed 5 bases, with 19 bases lying between them. Germline V gene data show CDR1 as MNHEY and CDR2 as SVGAGI. This CDR3 has 16 amino acids.

The V and J genes are TRBV28 and TRBJ1-2; 7 bases fit TRBD1. V was clipped by 3 bases and J by 2 bases; unmatched bases: 6. From germline, CDR1 is MDHEN and CDR2 SYDVKM. The CDR3 runs 15 residues. This chain's CDR3 is CASSFVKGANYGYTF. DNA for the CDR3: TGTGCCAGCAGTTTCGTGAAGGGGGCCAACTATGGCTACACCTTC.

CDR3 DNA sequence: TGTGCTAGTGGTCTCCCCGGACTAGATACGCAGTATTTT. It translates to CASGLPGLDTQYF. This chain connects TRBV12-5 to TRBJ2-3, with D perhaps matching TRBD2 (5 bases). Germline V CDR1 and CDR2: LGHNT, FRNRAP. Trimming pared 5 bases from V and 5 bases from J, leaving 11 bases between. This CDR3 is 13 amino acids long.

The chain combines TRBV4-1 with TRBJ2-1; 8 nucleotides match TRBD1. Per germline, CDR1 MGHRA and CDR2 YSYEKL. With V trimmed by 3 bases and J by 5 bases, 12 bases remained unmatched. The CDR3 length is 17 residues. CDR3 in amino acids: CASSHNPRTGTDNEQFF. CDR3 coding DNA: TGCGCCAGCAGCCACAACCCCCGGACAGGGACGGACAATGAGCAGTTCTTC.

The chain has TRBV5-6 and TRBJ2-7, with TRBD1 matching over 10 bases. The CDR3 totals 15 residues. CDR1 and CDR2 from the germline V gene are SGHDT and YYEEEE. The J segment lost 6 bases and the V segment lost 0 bases, leaving 6 bases of the junction unmatched. CDR3 protein: CASSLVGTGVSEQYF. Written as DNA, the CDR3 is TGTGCCAGCAGCTTGGTGGGGACAGGGGTCTCCGAGCAGTACTTC.

Regarding this clone: The same CDR3 is also encoded by other DNA sequences in this sample. The chain joins TRBV13 to TRBJ1-6; TRBD1 matches at 7 bases. CDR1 PRHDT and CDR2 FYEKMQ come from the germline V gene (reference sequence). With V trimmed by 10 bases and J by 1 base, 7 bases remained unmatched. The CDR3 has 15 residues. This CDR3 reads CANRGPVSYNSPLHF. CDR3 DNA sequence: TGTGCCAATAGGGGGCCAGTGTCCTATAATTCACCCCTCCACTTT.

CDR3 region: CSVEGPSNTHSNYGYTF. The CDR3 DNA sequence: TGCAGCGTTGAAGGTCCGTCAAATACGCACTCTAACTATGGCTACACCTTC. This chain uses TRBV29-1 with TRBJ1-2; D call uncertain. CDR1 and CDR2 (germline): SQVTM, ANQGSEA. The CDR3 covers 17 residues. Deletions cut 1 base from V and 0 bases from J, with 18 bases between.

V and J are TRBV27 and TRBJ2-3; 9 bases agree with TRBD2. The CDR3 covers 14 residues. Trimming removed 4 bases from V and 2 bases from J; junction bases left unmatched: 1. Germline assignment: CDR1 MNHEY and CDR2 SMNVEV (reference sequence). The CDR3 loop reads CASSSSGVTDTQYF. The DNA for the CDR3 is TGTGCCAGCAGTTCTAGCGGGGTCACAGATACGCAGTATTTT.

The chain recombines TRBV5-4 with TRBJ2-5; 9 nucleotides align to TRBD2. CDR1 SGHNT and CDR2 YYREEE come from the germline V gene (reference sequence). This CDR3 has 17 amino acids. The junction had 9 bases not matched to a gene; V was cut back by 1 base and J by 2 bases. The CDR3 protein is CASSLIGGTSRQETQYF. The CDR3 DNA reads as TGTGCCAGCAGCTTGATAGGAGGGACTAGCAGGCAAGAGACCCAGTACTTC.

This clone is a singleton in its sample. V gene TRBV5-1 combines with J gene TRBJ2-2, with D possibly being TRBD2 (6 bases). V was clipped by 4 bases and J by 5 bases, with 18 bases between them. The germline V gene has CDR1 SGHRS and CDR2 YFSETQ. The CDR3 is made up of 16 amino acids. CDR3 nucleotides: TGCGCCAGCAGCCCAAGGACTAAAGGAGGGACCGGGGAGCTGTTTTTT. The encoded protein is CASSPRTKGGTGELFF.

The chain carries TRBV27 and TRBJ2-2, with 12 bases that match TRBD1. The CDR3 has 16 residues. V lost 6 bases, J lost 3 bases, and 5 bases stayed unmatched. CDR1 MNHEY and CDR2 SMNVEV come from the germline V gene (reference sequence). CDR3 DNA: TGTGCCAGCAGCTACCGGGACAGGGGGCACACCGGGGAGCTGTTTTTT. This gives the protein CASSYRDRGHTGELFF.

The J gene is TRBJ1-1, the V gene TRBV27; D is ambiguous. This CDR3 has 13 residues. Germline-derived CDR1 and CDR2 are MNHEY and SMNVEV (reference sequence). V was pared by 2 bases and J by 4 bases, with 8 bases between. The CDR3 sequence: CASSLRGGTEAFF. DNA for the CDR3: TGTGCCAGCAGTTTAAGAGGAGGCACTGAAGCTTTCTTT.

This clone turned up a few times. The gene calls are TRBV6-1 and TRBJ1-4; D is uncertain. V lost 2 bases and J 14 bases, leaving 12 bases between the germline ends. Germline CDR1 and CDR2: MNHNS and SASEGT. This CDR3 is 12 amino acids long. The chain's CDR3 is CASSELSGGLFF. The CDR3, as DNA: TGTGCCAGCAGTGAATTATCGGGAGGGCTGTTTTTT.

The CDR3 DNA follows: TGTGCCTGGTTGACTTGGGCCGGGGAGCTGTTTTTT. Protein sequence: CAWLTWAGELFF. The rearrangement joins TRBV30 to TRBJ2-2, with D unresolved. The CDR3 extends over 12 amino acids. CDR1 and CDR2 from the germline V gene are GTSNPN and SVGIG (reference sequence). Trimming shortened V by 5 bases and J by 6 bases, and 10 bases separated the two germline ends.

This clone was found a few times. The rearrangement links TRBV5-4 to TRBJ2-2; D is unresolved. CDR1 and CDR2 from the germline V gene are SGHNT and YYREEE (reference sequence). V was cut by 2 bases and J by 6 bases, with 11 bases left in between. The CDR3 contains 14 residues. The CDR3 region is CASSFSEPPGELFF. The CDR3 region has the DNA TGTGCCAGCAGCTTTTCGGAGCCTCCCGGGGAGCTGTTTTTT.

This rearrangement joins TRBV6-5 to TRBJ2-7, with 11 bases matching TRBD1. The J segment lost 6 bases and the V segment lost 6 bases, leaving 7 bases of the junction unmatched. The CDR3 sequence is 14 residues long. The V gene's germline CDR1 is MNHEY and CDR2 SVGAGI. The CDR3 spells CASSRTGGFVEQYF. CDR3 bases: TGTGCCAGCAGCCGGACAGGGGGCTTTGTCGAGCAGTACTTC.

The V call is TRBV15, the J call TRBJ1-4; D call uncertain. This CDR3 region has 17 residues. V lost 7 bases to trimming and J lost 1 base, with 19 bases between them. Germline assignment: CDR1 LNHNV and CDR2 YYDKDF (reference sequence). The CDR3 loop is CATTPRAGMGTNEKLFF. The CDR3 coding sequence is TGTGCCACCACTCCCCGGGCGGGTATGGGAACTAATGAAAAACTGTTTTTT.

This chain links TRBV28 with TRBJ2-7, with D maybe TRBD1 (6 bases). The V gene's germline CDR1 is MDHEN and CDR2 SYDVKM. Trimming left V 3 bases short and J 1 base short, with 13 bases between. CDR3 size: 15 residues. In DNA, the CDR3 is TGTGCCAGCAGTTTCCACAGGGAGACGTCCTACGAGCAGTACTTC. It codes for CASSFHRETSYEQYF.

This clone was seen a handful of times. The gene calls are TRBV7-2 and TRBJ2-7; possibly TRBD1 for D (6 bases). Trimming shortened V by 5 bases and J by 3 bases, and 23 bases separated the two germline ends. CDR1 is SGHTA and CDR2 is FQGNSA in the germline V gene. This CDR3 has 17 residues. The CDR3, as DNA: TGTGCCAGCAGCAGAGGCCCGGAAAGGGGGATGATCTACGAGCAGTACTTC. This translates into CASSRGPERGMIYEQYF.

The V gene is TRBV29-1, the J gene TRBJ2-1, with D perhaps TRBD1 (6 bases). Germline V gives CDR1 SQVTM, CDR2 ANQGSEA. Trimming took off 6 bases at V and 7 bases at J, with 16 bases between the two ends. The CDR3 spans 13 residues. CDR3: CSVGSHQGNEQFF. In DNA, the CDR3 is TGCAGCGTCGGCTCGCATCAGGGGAATGAGCAGTTCTTC.

In this sample, this clone turned up a few times. An end of the junction does not agree with germline; a read error may underlie this. This chain joins TRBV28 and TRBJ2-7; 14 positions match TRBD2. Germline V gene data show CDR1 as MDHEN and CDR2 as SYDVKM. The CDR3 has 14 amino acids. CDR3 bases: TGTGCCAGCAGTCCCGGGACTAGCGGGAGAGCTCGCGTATTC. It encodes CASSPGTSGRARVF.